Listed here are 30 T cell receptor beta chains from one sample, sequenced in a study of cytomegalovirus exposure and HLA in healthy donors. 13 Jbeta primers and 60 Vbeta primers were used for the PCR. The method was immunoSEQ multiplex PCR; TCRdb's version includes in-frame clones alone and lacks a portion of them. This sample has 100,000 to 150,000 clones, with under 80% found just once. Material: PBMCs. The receptors were sampled from a man aged 40-50 years in good health and CMV-seropositive.

This chain links TRBV5-5 with TRBJ2-5, with D maybe TRBD2 (5 bases). The V gene's germline CDR1 is SGHKS and CDR2 YYEKEE (reference sequence). The CDR3 contains 13 residues. The V end was cut by 0 bases, the J end by 3 bases, with 6 bases between. The CDR3 DNA follows: TGTGCCAGCAGCTTGGAGGGAGAAGAGACCCAGTACTTC. This gives the protein CASSLEGEETQYF.

The rearrangement joins TRBV9 to TRBJ2-1, with TRBD1 as a possible D gene (6 bases). V lost 0 bases to trimming and J lost 5 bases, with 12 bases between them. This CDR3 region has 15 residues. CDR1 is SGDLS and CDR2 is YYNGEE in the germline V gene. The CDR3 DNA reads TGTGCCAGCAGCGTAGGGAGACAGGCCCACAATGAGCAGTTCTTC. Its protein product is CASSVGRQAHNEQFF.

J is TRBJ2-5 and V is TRBV7-3; TRBD1 is a possible D gene (6 bases). The CDR3 runs to 14 residues. Germline V gene lookup returns CDR1 SGHTA and CDR2 FQGTGA. The ends were cut back, 2 bases at V and 5 bases at J, with 12 bases in the middle. DNA of the CDR3: TGTGCCAGCAGCTTAGGGCAGGGGATGGAGACCCAGTACTTC. Translated: CASSLGQGMETQYF.

The chain employs TRBV6-5 and TRBJ1-2, with 7 nucleotides matching TRBD1. Germline trimming cut 0 bases from V and 8 bases from J; bases unmatched to any gene: 3. Germline assignment: CDR1 MNHEY and CDR2 SVGAGI. CDR3 length equals 13 residues. The CDR3 is CASSYSRGQGYTF. The CDR3 DNA reads TGTGCCAGCAGTTACTCAAGGGGGCAGGGCTACACCTTC.

The V gene is TRBV6-6, the J gene TRBJ2-7, with a tentative D call TRBD2 (5 bases). Per germline, CDR1 MNHNY and CDR2 SVGAGI (reference sequence). Trimming took 7 bases from V and 4 from J, leaving 17 bases between them. The CDR3 consists of 14 residues. The CDR3 reads CASIPSGKQYEQYF. CDR3 bases: TGTGCCAGCATTCCCTCCGGGAAGCAATACGAGCAGTACTTC.

The chain links TRBV27 to TRBJ2-7, with TRBD1 matching over 8 bases. The CDR3 sequence is 15 residues long. CDR1 MNHEY and CDR2 SMNVEV come from the germline V gene (reference sequence). V was pared by 0 bases and J by 2 bases, with 3 bases of the junction left unmatched. This CDR3 is CASSLSWTGTYEQYF. The CDR3 DNA reads TGTGCCAGCAGTTTATCGTGGACAGGGACCTACGAGCAGTACTTC.

V gene TRBV27 combines with J gene TRBJ1-4, with TRBD1 as a possible D gene (5 bases). With 5 bases removed from V and 4 bases from J, the gap between germline ends came to 11 bases. Germline CDR1 MNHEY, CDR2 SMNVEV (reference sequence). The CDR3 contains 14 residues. CDR3 DNA: TGTGCCAGCAGTCCCTCGGACATTAATGAAAAACTGTTTTTT. Translated, it gives CASSPSDINEKLFF. The variable domain in full, completed from reference TRBV27 and TRBJ1-4, reads EAQVTQNPRYLITVTGKKLTVTCSQNMNHEYMSWYRQDPGLGLRQIYYSMNVEVTDKGDVPEGYKVSRKEKRNFPLILESPSPNQTSLYFCASSPSDINEKLFFGSGTQLSVL.

This clone was observed once. The chain employs TRBV11-1 and TRBJ1-2; TRBD1 might be the D (6 bases). There are 15 residues in the CDR3. Per germline, CDR1 SGHAT and CDR2 FQDESV (reference sequence). Trimming removed 2 bases from V and 7 bases from J, with 17 bases in between. The CDR3 here is CASSLTRGFSFGYTF. CDR3 nucleotide sequence: TGTGCCAGCAGCTTAACCAGGGGTTTCTCCTTTGGCTACACCTTC.

This chain joins TRBV5-4 and TRBJ1-1; maybe TRBD1 (5 bases). Germline CDR1 SGHNT, CDR2 YYREEE (reference sequence). V gave up 0 bases and J gave up 4 bases, with 16 bases separating them. The CDR3 length is 16 residues. In nucleotides, the CDR3 is TGTGCCAGCAGCTTGGGCCCGGGGGTTAGGGCCACTGAAGCTTTCTTT. Translating it yields CASSLGPGVRATEAFF.

The J gene is TRBJ1-3, the V gene TRBV28; D is perhaps TRBD1 (5 bases). There are 12 residues in the CDR3. In germline, CDR1 is MDHEN, CDR2 SYDVKM. Trimming stripped 11 bases from V and 3 bases from J, with 11 bases between. CDR3 in amino acids: CASGGVGNTIYF. CDR3 sequence (DNA): TGTGCCTCTGGGGGGGTTGGAAACACCATATATTTT.

This clone was counted between two and nine times. A read error may produce the germline difference seen at one junction end. The J gene is TRBJ2-7, the V gene TRBV28; no reliable D call. The CDR3 consists of 11 residues. Per the germline V gene, CDR1 is MDHEN and CDR2 is SYDVKM. CDR3 amino acids: CASSPSHEQYF. The CDR3 region has the DNA TGTGCCAGCAGTCCCTCCCACGAGCAGTACTTC.

By sample fraction, this clone is medium-sized (0.01 to 0.1%). This rearrangement joins TRBV2 to TRBJ1-3; possibly TRBD1 for D (6 bases). V was cut by 7 bases and J by 4 bases, with 23 bases left in between. CDR3 length: 17 residues. CDR1 is SNHLY and CDR2 is FYNNEI in the germline V gene. The CDR3 DNA sequence: TGTGCCAGCACCTCCGGTAACAGGGTTCATTCGGGAAACACCATATATTTT. Translating gives CASTSGNRVHSGNTIYF.

The V and J genes are TRBV5-6 and TRBJ2-5; 7 bases are shared with TRBD2. The germline V gene has CDR1 SGHDT and CDR2 YYEEEE. The V segment lost 4 bases and the J segment 4 bases; nucleotides outside the gene matches: 10. There are 15 residues in the CDR3. CDR3 region: CASSPGGTALETQYF. CDR3 in DNA: TGTGCCAGCAGCCCGGGGGGTACAGCTTTAGAGACCCAGTACTTC.

The chain carries TRBV6-5 and TRBJ2-7, with TRBD2 identical over 10 bases. The CDR3 contains 15 residues. V shed 2 bases and J 6 bases; nucleotides not matched to a gene: 7. CDR1 MNHEY and CDR2 SVGAGI come from the germline V gene. In nucleotides, the CDR3 is TGTGCCAGCAGTTACGGAGTAGCGGGAGGAGGCGAGCAGTACTTC. As protein: CASSYGVAGGGEQYF.

The rearrangement links TRBV5-1 to TRBJ2-5; a possible D gene is TRBD1 (5 bases). The CDR3 runs to 14 residues. Germline V lookup: CDR1 SGHRS, CDR2 YFSETQ. V dropped 4 bases and J dropped 5 bases, with 15 bases sitting between them. The CDR3 nucleotides are TGCGCCAGCAGCAAGGTGGGGCCCGTGGAGACCCAGTACTTC. Translated, it gives CASSKVGPVETQYF. Together with reference TRBV5-1 and TRBJ2-5, the CDR3 gives the full variable domain: KAGVTQTPRYLIKTRGQQVTLSCSPISGHRSVSWYQQTPGQGLQFLFEYFSETQRNKGNFPGRFSGRQFSNSRSEMNVSTLELGDSALYLCASSKVGPVETQYFGPGTRLLVL.

This rearrangement joins TRBV27 to TRBJ2-3; no firm D call. This CDR3 has 13 residues. The V gene's germline CDR1 is MNHEY and CDR2 SMNVEV (reference sequence). V shed 2 bases and J shed 2 bases, with 5 bases lying between them. The CDR3 nucleotides read TGTGCCAGCAGTTTAGTTAACACAGATACGCAGTATTTT. Its translation: CASSLVNTDTQYF.

This clone came up once. This chain uses TRBV30 with TRBJ2-1; D gene ambiguous. There are 13 residues in the CDR3. V was trimmed by 5 bases and J by 4 bases, leaving 12 bases between them. Germline CDR1 reads GTSNPN; CDR2 reads SVGIG (reference sequence). As DNA, the CDR3 is TGTGCCTGGGCCACTTCCGGGTACAATGAGCAGTTCTTC. Translating gives CAWATSGYNEQFF.

The rearrangement links TRBV19 to TRBJ2-2, with TRBD2 matching 8 bases. The CDR3 is 16 residues long. CDR1 LNHDA and CDR2 SQIVND come from the germline V gene (reference sequence). With V trimmed by 3 bases and J by 4 bases, 7 bases remained unmatched. The CDR3: CASSINGRAATGELFF. CDR3 sequence (DNA): TGTGCCAGTAGTATCAACGGGAGGGCCGCCACCGGGGAGCTGTTTTTT.

This rearrangement joins TRBV5-4 to TRBJ2-5; 10 positions match TRBD2. The trim removed 1 base at V and 4 bases at J, leaving 4 bases unmatched. CDR3 length: 15 amino acids. Germline V gives CDR1 SGHNT, CDR2 YYREEE (reference sequence). CDR3 in DNA: TGTGCCAGCAGCTTGAATCTAGCGGGGGCAGAGACCCAGTACTTC. Its protein is CASSLNLAGAETQYF.

This clone was detected a few times. The chain carries TRBV5-4 and TRBJ2-4; 11 bases are a match to TRBD1. The CDR3 contains 16 residues. The germline V gene encodes CDR1 SGHNT and CDR2 YYREEE (reference sequence). Unmatched junction bases numbered 7, after V lost 4 bases and J lost 4 bases. The CDR3 region has the DNA TGTGCCAGCAGCCCGGCGGGACAGGGGGAGAAAAACATTCAGTACTTC. This translates into CASSPAGQGEKNIQYF.

V is TRBV2 and J is TRBJ2-3, with 8 bases that match TRBD2. The J segment lost 1 base and the V segment lost 6 bases, leaving 3 bases of the junction unmatched. There are 14 residues in the CDR3. Looked up from germline, CDR1 is SNHLY and CDR2 is FYNNEI. This CDR3 is CASSLAGGTDTQYF. CDR3 in DNA: TGTGCCAGCAGCCTAGCGGGCGGCACAGATACGCAGTATTTT. Drawing the rest from reference TRBV2 and TRBJ2-3, the complete variable domain is EPEVTQTPSHQVTQMGQEVILRCVPISNHLYFYWYRQILGQKVEFLVSFYNNEISEKSEIFDDQFSVERPDGSNFTLKIRSTKLEDSAMYFCASSLAGGTDTQYFGPGTRLTVL.

The gene calls are TRBV27 and TRBJ2-7; tentative D call: TRBD1 (6 bases). The CDR3 consists of 15 residues. Germline loops: CDR1 MNHEY, CDR2 SMNVEV (reference sequence). V gave up 5 bases and J gave up 2 bases, with 16 bases separating them. In DNA, the CDR3 is TGTGCCAGCAGTGAGGGGTCCAGGGGACCCTACGAGCAGTACTTC. It specifies CASSEGSRGPYEQYF.

This chain joins TRBV25-1 and TRBJ2-7; D remains unclear. V gave up 4 bases and J gave up 4 bases, with 11 bases separating them. The CDR3 sequence is 13 residues long. CDR1 is MGHDK, CDR2 SYGVNS, per germline. For the CDR3, the DNA is TGTGCCAGCAGTGGCCAGATAAATTACGAGCAGTACTTC. It yields the protein CASSGQINYEQYF.

DNA for the CDR3: TGCAGCGTTGACCGTGCGGGTGGTTACAATGAGCAGTTCTTC. Translating it yields CSVDRAGGYNEQFF. The chain combines TRBV29-1 with TRBJ2-1, with D perhaps matching TRBD2 (5 bases). Germline V CDR1 and CDR2: SQVTM, ANQGSEA. Trimming removed 3 bases from V and 4 bases from J, with 13 bases in between. This CDR3 comprises 14 residues.

The V call is TRBV10-2, the J call TRBJ1-4; the match to TRBD1 covers 8 bases. Germline V gene lookup returns CDR1 WSHSY and CDR2 SAAADI. The J segment lost 2 bases and the V segment lost 6 bases, leaving 8 bases of the junction unmatched. This CDR3 is built from 16 residues. The CDR3 here is CASRDGQGGTNEKLFF. The CDR3 DNA reads TGCGCCAGCAGAGATGGACAGGGTGGGACTAATGAAAAACTGTTTTTT.

The V and J genes are TRBV5-1 and TRBJ2-1; 9 nucleotides match TRBD1. CDR3 length: 14 residues. Germline V gene lookup returns CDR1 SGHRS and CDR2 YFSETQ. Losses at the gene ends were 4 bases for V and 6 bases for J; bases not matched to a gene: 5. The chain's CDR3 is CASSTGTGSNEQFF. The CDR3 DNA is TGCGCCAGCAGCACCGGGACAGGGTCCAATGAGCAGTTCTTC.

V and J are TRBV27 and TRBJ2-1, with TRBD1 identical over 11 bases. Germline V gives CDR1 MNHEY, CDR2 SMNVEV (reference sequence). J gave up 2 bases and V 5 bases, and 11 bases lay outside the gene matches. CDR3 size: 18 residues. CDR3 amino acids: CASSPQGQGAWPYNEQFF. The CDR3 DNA reads TGTGCCAGCAGTCCTCAAGGACAGGGGGCCTGGCCCTACAATGAGCAGTTCTTC.

The chain uses TRBV29-1 and TRBJ2-5, with D possibly being TRBD1 (5 bases). V dropped 5 bases and J dropped 5 bases, with 12 bases sitting between them. The length of the CDR3 is 12 residues. CDR1 SQVTM and CDR2 ANQGSEA come from the germline V gene. The CDR3: CSVQQVLETQYF. Here the CDR3 DNA reads TGCAGCGTTCAACAGGTCCTTGAGACCCAGTACTTC.

This clone was recorded a few times. The chain uses TRBV7-9 and TRBJ1-3; D is ambiguous. V shed 4 bases and J shed 4 bases, with 11 bases lying between them. The CDR3 has 14 residues. Germline-derived CDR1 and CDR2 are SEHNR and FQNEAQ (reference sequence). The CDR3 DNA reads as TGTGCCAGCAGCTCGCGGATGTCCGGAAACACCATATATTTT. The encoded protein is CASSSRMSGNTIYF. Full variable domain (outside the CDR3, taken from reference TRBV7-9 and TRBJ1-3): DTGVSQNPRHKITKRGQNVTFRCDPISEHNRLYWYRQTLGQGPEFLTYFQNEAQLEKSRLLSDRFSAERPKGSFSTLEIQRTEQGDSAMYLCASSSRMSGNTIYFGEGSWLTVV.

There are a few counts of this clone. This sequence joins TRBV7-2 and TRBJ2-7; TRBD1 agrees at 10 bases. J was trimmed by 4 bases and V by 0 bases; bases with no gene match: 3. There are 15 residues in the CDR3. Germline V gives CDR1 SGHTA, CDR2 FQGNSA. CDR3: CASSLAPGQGYEQYF. The CDR3 nucleotides are TGTGCCAGCAGCTTAGCACCGGGACAGGGGTACGAGCAGTACTTC.